This TCR beta chain was observed in a study of blood T cell repertoires in COVID-19 (TCRdb year 2020). Background on the whole study: Collaborator samples came from the United States, Italy and Spain and covered acute and convalescent phases of COVID-19. The prospective study material was composed of cDNA or gDNA derived from T cells, B-cell-depleted T cells, or PBMCs. Deeply sampled blood TCRbeta repertoires from subjects exposed to, actively infected with, or recovered from COVID-19 were included in the dataset. A freely available public database, intended as a resource for researchers studying the immune response to SARS-CoV-2, is where the repertoires were released. The samples were drawn from two sources: the first 160 participants of the ongoing ImmuneRACE study, and 1,254 subjects contributed by 6 global collaborators. Sample metadata almost always included a de-identified subject ID, COVID-19 status, age in years and sex. Where HLA class I and class II types were available, the types were taken from metadata supplied by the sample provider, not from assay-based typing. Beyond this particular receptor, the publication reports: How much clinical and demographic metadata was included differed by source and by participant, and the metadata was provided uncurated.

From the cysteine through the phenylalanine, the CDR3 covers 16 amino acids. Kept here is only the CDR3 DNA, which spans 48 bases and is read in frame from base 1. The germline V end is reduced by 4 bases and the J end by 8 bases; junction bases left unmatched: 8. CDR1 and CDR2 are read off the germline V gene as SGHDT and YYEEEE. TCRbeta CDR3 regions were amplified from genomic DNA using the immunoSEQ Assay, a bias-controlled multiplex PCR. As for how the authors treated the data: The number of nucleated cells in each sample was estimated by amplification of reference gene primers within the assay. To quantify the absolute abundance of each unique TCRbeta CDR3 rearrangement, sequence reads were collapsed and filtered. For each sample, productive Simpson clonality was calculated as the square root of Simpson's diversity index across productive rearrangements. What TCRdb holds here is the immuneACCESS table cut down to in-frame rearrangements. Part of the clones is not present; checked against another copy, under half of the missing clones reflect an unresolved V gene, and the others are unexplained. V, J and clone size are taken as reported in that table, and D and trimming were inferred from the DNA itself. Recorded for this sample are 80,000 to 100,000 clones; about 82% of them occurred a single time. The ten biggest clones cover around a fifth of the sample.

Comments on this clone: What antigen it recognizes has not been identified. Within one base of it there is no much larger clone, and no base qualities were kept.

Collaborating institutions collected whole blood in K2EDTA tubes following their own protocols. For TCRbeta analysis, collaborators shipped samples in one of three forms: frozen whole blood, isolated PBMCs, or DNA extracted from either of those sample types. The chain is assembled from TRBV5-6 and TRBJ2-1; 14 central nucleotides agree with TRBD2. This sequence originates from a woman older than 75 in a cohort sampled during active or convalescent COVID-19. Input material: peripheral blood. The bases are TGTGCCAGCAGCCCGCGGGGACTAGCGGGAGAGTATGAGCAGTTCTTC. Its amino acids are CASSPRGLAGEYEQFF.